The 14 T cell receptor beta chains below come from one sample, sequenced in a study of OX40 agonist ivuxolimab in advanced cancers. The protocol was immunoSEQ multiplex PCR, while the TCRdb copy is restricted to in-frame clones and leaves out a portion. The sample contains about 110,000 clones, approximately 89% of which appear only once. The sequenced sample was CD4+ or CD8+ T cells sorted from blood, obtained in a trial of the OX40 agonist ivuxolimab. Receptor source: an adult with an advanced solid tumor such as melanoma, head and neck, liver or kidney cancer.

The V gene is TRBV11-2, the J gene TRBJ1-2; TRBD1 matches at 8 bases. The CDR3 runs 15 residues. After removal of 2 bases from V and 6 bases from J, the junction contained 8 bases not matched to a gene. The germline CDR1 and CDR2 sequences are SGHAT and FQNNGV. The CDR3 loop is CASSLQPDREDGYTF. CDR3 bases: TGTGCCAGCAGCTTACAGCCGGACAGGGAGGATGGCTACACCTTC.

This clone has just one count. This sample also contains other DNA sequences that code for the same CDR3. The chain combines TRBV15 with TRBJ2-2; D unclear. Germline V gives CDR1 LNHNV, CDR2 YYDKDF (reference sequence). CDR3 length equals 14 residues. Between the trimmed V and J ends, which lost 0 bases and 4 bases, there was a span of 6 bases. CDR3 region: CATSRDRATGELFF. Written as DNA, the CDR3 is TGTGCCACCAGCAGAGATAGAGCCACCGGGGAGCTGTTTTTT.

The V gene is TRBV19, the J gene TRBJ2-7, with D perhaps given as TRBD1 or TRBD2 (5 bases each). CDR3 length: 14 residues. CDR1 is LNHDA, CDR2 SQIVND, per germline (reference sequence). Trimming shortened V by 8 bases and J by 0 bases, and 14 bases separated the two germline ends. The CDR3 region is CASQRDVSSYEQYF. CDR3 coding DNA: TGTGCCAGTCAACGGGACGTAAGCTCCTACGAGCAGTACTTC.

The count of this clone is one. The V call is TRBV6-5, the J call TRBJ1-4; no firm D call. Germline CDR1 and CDR2: MNHEY and SVGAGI. V was pared by 6 bases and J by 5 bases, with 16 bases between. This CDR3 contains 15 residues. The CDR3 region is CASRNLGPGNEKLFF. As DNA, the CDR3 is TGTGCCAGCAGGAATCTGGGCCCCGGGAATGAAAAACTGTTTTTT.

The genes are TRBV5-4 and TRBJ1-1; 7 positions match TRBD1. The length of the CDR3 is 14 residues. V trimming: 4 bases; J trimming: 7 bases; junction bases outside the gene matches: 10. CDR1 and CDR2 from the germline V gene are SGHNT and YYREEE (reference sequence). The CDR3 bases are TGTGCCAGCAGCGCTACAGGGGAAAGTGTTGAAGCTTTCTTT. This translates into CASSATGESVEAFF.

The rearrangement links TRBV7-9 to TRBJ1-1; D might be TRBD1 (5 bases). Germline CDR1 reads SEHNR; CDR2 reads FQNEAQ (reference sequence). V lost 11 bases and J lost 6, with 22 bases in between. The CDR3 covers 14 residues. The CDR3 bases are TGTGCCTCTCTGGGGCCCGCCGGAATGGCTGAAGCTTTCTTT. Amino acids: CASLGPAGMAEAFF.

V is TRBV6-5 and J is TRBJ1-2; D is possibly TRBD1 (5 bases). Trimming shortened V by 7 bases and J by 6 bases, and 12 bases separated the two germline ends. The germline CDR1 and CDR2 sequences are MNHEY and SVGAGI. This CDR3 is built from 12 residues. The CDR3, as DNA: TGTGCCAGCAAGACAGAACATAATGGCTACACCTTC. This sequence encodes CASKTEHNGYTF.

This clone was recorded once. V usage is TRBV5-1 and J usage is TRBJ1-1; D ambiguous. V was pared by 0 bases and J by 5 bases, with 14 bases between. Germline lookup yields CDR1 SGHRS and CDR2 YFSETQ. The CDR3 has 15 residues. The CDR3 DNA sequence: TGCGCCAGCAGCTTGGTCGTAGCTGTTGGGACTGAAGCTTTCTTT. This gives the protein CASSLVVAVGTEAFF. The variable domain in full, completed from reference TRBV5-1 and TRBJ1-1, reads KAGVTQTPRYLIKTRGQQVTLSCSPISGHRSVSWYQQTPGQGLQFLFEYFSETQRNKGNFPGRFSGRQFSNSRSEMNVSTLELGDSALYLCASSLVVAVGTEAFFGQGTRLTVV.

V gene TRBV19 combines with J gene TRBJ1-4; D gene uncertain. The ends were cut back, 3 bases at V and 0 bases at J, with 8 bases in the middle. This CDR3 contains 15 residues. Germline CDR1 reads LNHDA; CDR2 reads SQIVND (reference sequence). CDR3 in amino acids: CASSITQATNEKLFF. CDR3 sequence (DNA): TGTGCCAGTAGTATCACTCAAGCAACTAATGAAAAACTGTTTTTT.

The rearrangement joins TRBV18 to TRBJ2-1; 7 nucleotides line up with TRBD1. CDR1 is KGHSH, CDR2 LQKENI, per germline. Trimming removed 3 bases from V and 4 bases from J; junction bases left unmatched: 0. CDR3 length: 13 amino acids. The CDR3 spells CASSPGQYNEQFF. CDR3 coding DNA: TGTGCCAGCTCACCGGGACAGTACAATGAGCAGTTCTTC.

The J gene is TRBJ1-6, the V gene TRBV4-2; weak D call: TRBD1 (5 bases). The CDR3 contains 13 residues. CDR1 is LGHNA, CDR2 YNFKEQ, per germline. The ends were cut back, 0 bases at V and 15 bases at J, with 12 bases in the middle. CDR3 amino acids: CASSQDLGAILHF. As DNA, the CDR3 is TGTGCCAGCAGCCAAGATCTTGGGGCCATCCTCCACTTT.

This sequence joins TRBV19 and TRBJ1-5; D might be TRBD1 (5 bases). This CDR3 has 14 residues. Per germline, CDR1 LNHDA and CDR2 SQIVND (reference sequence). Deletions cut 7 bases from V and 5 bases from J, with 15 bases between. DNA of the CDR3: TGTGCCAGTAAGCTCCCACAGGTTGATCAGCCCCAGCATTTT. Its translation is CASKLPQVDQPQHF.

The V call is TRBV7-2, the J call TRBJ2-5; D is unclear. Germline CDR1 is SGHTA and CDR2 is FQGNSA. The length of the CDR3 is 11 residues. Trimming stripped 6 bases from V and 5 bases from J, with 7 bases between. In DNA form, the CDR3 reads TGTGCCAGCAGGGTCGGGGAGACCCAGTACTTC. Its translation is CASRVGETQYF.

This chain connects TRBV5-8 to TRBJ1-5, with no clear D. V was shortened by 6 bases and J by 0 bases, with 10 bases between the two germline ends. The CDR3 extends over 14 amino acids. CDR1 SGHTS and CDR2 YDEGEE come from the germline V gene. CDR3 nucleotides: TGTGCCAGCACCCCTCGGAATAGCAATCAGCCCCAGCATTTT. Translation gives CASTPRNSNQPQHF.